The clone carrying this T cell receptor beta chain was counted a few times. Its antigen remains unidentified. This specimen comes from a study of cytomegalovirus exposure and HLA in healthy donors. Overall study findings and caveats: TCR association rates varied by HLA locus in a later analysis, with DRB1 highest and HLA-C lowest. Most TCR sequences showed up rarely, but some public TCRs showed up in many donors. The study carried out a later analysis of TCR beta sequences. It associated 16,951 of them with specific HLA alleles at a false discovery rate of 0.05.

PCR involved 60 Vbeta and 13 Jbeta primers. Generated by immunoSEQ multiplex PCR, the TCRdb table keeps only in-frame clones and is missing some. Of under 200,000 clones in the sample, over 75% were seen once. V shed 2 bases and J shed 7 bases, with 12 bases lying between them. Germline V gives CDR1 SGDLS, CDR2 YYNGEE. The CDR3 contains 13 residues. The V call is TRBV9, the J call TRBJ1-2, with D possibly TRBD1 on 5 matching bases. The clonotype comes from a male donor in good health and CMV-seronegative. Sequenced sample: PBMCs. In nucleotides, the CDR3 is TGTGCCAGCAGCGTTACCCTCACAGGTGGCTACACCTTC. Protein: CASSVTLTGGYTF.